Following are 14 T cell receptor beta chains from one sample sequenced in a study of blood T cell repertoires in COVID-19. The protocol was immunoSEQ multiplex PCR, while the TCRdb copy is restricted to in-frame clones and leaves out a portion. The repertoire has 60,000 or so clones, about 80% of them found once; the top ten carry 3.5%. The sequenced sample was peripheral blood. Source of these receptors: a man in his sixties with acute or convalescent COVID-19.

V gene TRBV18 combines with J gene TRBJ2-1, with D tentatively TRBD1 (5 bases). The V end was cut by 7 bases, the J end by 5 bases, with 12 bases between. Germline V gene sequence: CDR1 KGHSH, CDR2 LQKENI. CDR3 length: 13 residues. CDR3 in DNA: TGTGCCAGCTTACAAGACAGCAACAATGAGCAGTTCTTC. Translating gives CASLQDSNNEQFF. The full variable domain, with the rest looked up from reference TRBV18 and TRBJ2-1, is NAGVMQNPRHLVRRRGQEARLRCSPMKGHSHVYWYRQLPEEGLKFMVYLQKENIIDESGMPKERFSAEFPKEGPSILRIQQVVRGDSAAYFCASLQDSNNEQFFGPGTRLTVL.

The chain recombines TRBV27 with TRBJ1-5; D is unresolved. Germline CDR1 MNHEY, CDR2 SMNVEV (reference sequence). The CDR3 totals 15 residues. V dropped 4 bases and J dropped 3 bases, with 13 bases sitting between them. In DNA, the CDR3 is TGTGCCAGCAGTTCCTCCGGGGATGCCAATCAGCCCCAGCATTTT. Its protein product is CASSSSGDANQPQHF.

The rearrangement joins TRBV5-5 to TRBJ2-7, with a weak D call TRBD2 (5 bases). V dropped 4 bases and J dropped 4 bases, with 15 bases sitting between them. The CDR3 extends over 14 amino acids. Germline CDR1 reads SGHKS; CDR2 reads YYEKEE (reference sequence). The CDR3 DNA is TGTGCCAGCAGCCCCCGACTTTCGGGGTACGAGCAGTACTTC. Translating it yields CASSPRLSGYEQYF.

This rearrangement joins TRBV6-5 to TRBJ1-3; D possibly corresponds to TRBD1 (6 bases). V lost 4 bases and J 0 bases, leaving 10 bases between the germline ends. The CDR3 loop spans 15 amino acids. Per the germline V gene, CDR1 is MNHEY and CDR2 is SVGAGI. The CDR3 here is CASSSTGNSGNTIYF. In DNA form, the CDR3 reads TGTGCCAGCAGTTCGACAGGAAACTCTGGAAACACCATATATTTT.

The rearrangement uses TRBV21-1 and TRBJ2-7; the table's D call, TRBD1, has no DNA check behind it. TRBV21-1 is assigned pseudogene status. This CDR3 has 14 residues. CDR3 sequence reads: CASSKWDRPSEQYF. In DNA form, the CDR3 reads TGTGCCAGCAGCAAATGGGACAGGCCCTCGGAGCAGTACTTC.

CDR3 nucleotides: TGTGCCAGCAGATCCCCGGACAAAAACACTGAAGCTTTCTTT. This gives the protein CASRSPDKNTEAFF. The V gene is TRBV6-5, the J gene TRBJ1-1, with a possible D match to TRBD1 (5 bases). This CDR3 comprises 14 residues. From germline, CDR1 is MNHEY and CDR2 SVGAGI. The V end lost 6 bases, the J end lost 2 bases, and 13 bases lay between the germline ends.

CDR3 nucleotides: TGTGCCAGCGGGCCGAACGAGCAGTACTTC. Translated, it gives CASGPNEQYF. The chain joins TRBV6-5 to TRBJ2-7; D is undetermined. The CDR3 runs to 10 residues. Trimming removed 8 bases from V and 5 bases from J, with 7 bases in between. Germline assignment: CDR1 MNHEY and CDR2 SVGAGI.

This clone was seen just once. The J gene is TRBJ1-5, the V gene TRBV12-3 or TRBV12-4; D gene unclear. The CDR3 is 13 amino acids. The ends were cut back, 3 bases at V and 6 bases at J, with 9 bases in the middle. CDR3 in amino acids: CASSFTSGQPQHF. As DNA, the CDR3 is TGTGCCAGCAGTTTTACATCGGGTCAGCCCCAGCATTTT.

The chain is built from TRBV6-6 and TRBJ2-3, with D tentatively TRBD2 (7 bases). With 5 bases removed from V and 1 base from J, the gap between germline ends came to 16 bases. The CDR3 covers 16 residues. Germline CDR1 reads MNHNY; CDR2 reads SVGAGI (reference sequence). The DNA for the CDR3 is TGTGCCAGCAGTCAAAAAAGGGGGGGCCGCACAGATACGCAGTATTTT. Protein sequence: CASSQKRGGRTDTQYF.

Here the CDR3 DNA reads TGCGCCAGCAGCCCCCAGGGATTCACCGGGGAGCTGTTTTTT. This encodes CASSPQGFTGELFF. The chain joins TRBV5-1 to TRBJ2-2; D is perhaps TRBD1 (5 bases). V was clipped by 4 bases and J by 4 bases, with 11 bases between them. Germline assignment: CDR1 SGHRS and CDR2 YFSETQ. The CDR3 length is 14 residues.

The chain couples TRBV7-2 to TRBJ1-5, with a weak D call TRBD1 (5 bases). CDR1 and CDR2 from the germline V gene are SGHTA and FQGNSA. V was cut by 3 bases and J by 3 bases, with 12 bases left in between. This CDR3 is built from 15 residues. CDR3 sequence (DNA): TGTGCCAGCAGCTTTGGGGGGTGGGACAATCAGCCCCAGCATTTT. It yields the protein CASSFGGWDNQPQHF.

The CDR3 DNA reads TGTGCCAGCAGTTCACAGGGGCCGGGGGAGCAGTACTTC. Protein product: CASSSQGPGEQYF. The V and J genes are TRBV28 and TRBJ2-7; 7 positions agree with TRBD1. The CDR3 runs 13 residues. V lost 4 bases and J lost 7; bases outside the gene matches: 7. Germline V CDR1 and CDR2: MDHEN, SYDVKM.

This chain uses TRBV2 with TRBJ2-1; 16 bases are shared with TRBD2. CDR3 size: 17 residues. V dropped 10 bases and J dropped 3; count of bases not matched to a gene: 9. Germline V gene data show CDR1 as SNHLY and CDR2 as FYNNEI. The CDR3 DNA sequence: TGTGCCACCTATGGGACTAGCGGGGGGGACCTCTACAATGAGCAGTTCTTC. It yields the protein CATYGTSGGDLYNEQFF.

This clone was detected a few times. The junction departs from the called germline gene at one end, perhaps through a read error. The rearrangement links TRBV7-8 to TRBJ1-6, with a possible D match to TRBD1 (6 bases). This CDR3 spans 15 amino acids. Germline values: CDR1 SGHVS, CDR2 FQNEAQ. The CDR3 protein is CASSLAVGAHSPLHF. The CDR3 bases are TGTGCCAGCAGTTTAGCGGTGGGGGCCCACTCACCCCTCCACTTT.